Below, 21 T cell receptor beta chains from the same sample are listed, as sequenced in a study of T cell clones after liver transplantation. The protocol was immunoSEQ multiplex PCR, while the TCRdb copy is restricted to in-frame clones and leaves out a portion. The sample includes 70,000 to 95,000 clones, 83% of them seen just once. This specimen was CD4+ T cells from blood, taken at the 22-month timepoint. All receptors come from a human patient who received a liver transplant. Some T cells may be supplied by the graft donor.

This chain uses TRBV10-3 with TRBJ1-5; possible D gene TRBD1, 5 bases. Germline V gene sequence: CDR1 ENHRY, CDR2 SYGVKD. V gave up 2 bases and J gave up 8 bases, with 25 bases separating them. This CDR3 is 18 amino acids long. The CDR3 nucleotides read TGTGCCATCAGTGAGACAACCACGGGCCGGGGCGGGGAAAAGCCCCAGCATTTT. Amino acid sequence: CAISETTTGRGGEKPQHF.

CDR3 DNA sequence: TGTGCCAGCAGCAAACTAGCGGGCGTCAACAATGAGCAGTTCTTC. Protein product: CASSKLAGVNNEQFF. The rearrangement joins TRBV9 to TRBJ2-1, with 9 positions matching TRBD2. CDR1 and CDR2 (germline): SGDLS, YYNGEE. This CDR3 spans 15 amino acids. J gave up 5 bases and V 4 bases, and 7 bases lay outside the gene matches.

The genes are TRBV15 and TRBJ2-7; D might be TRBD2 (5 bases). The V end was cut by 9 bases, the J end by 0 bases, with 12 bases between. CDR3 size: 13 residues. The germline V gene encodes CDR1 LNHNV and CDR2 YYDKDF (reference sequence). The CDR3 spells CATRFEGSYEQYF. The DNA of the CDR3 is TGTGCCACTAGGTTTGAGGGCTCCTACGAGCAGTACTTC.

V usage is TRBV2 and J usage is TRBJ2-3, with 10 nucleotides matching TRBD1. Germline loops: CDR1 SNHLY, CDR2 FYNNEI. This CDR3 has 16 residues. V lost 7 bases, J lost 1 base, and 8 bases stayed unmatched. CDR3 in amino acids: CASTPDRGRGTDTQYF. CDR3 DNA sequence: TGTGCCAGCACCCCAGACAGGGGGCGCGGCACAGATACGCAGTATTTT.

This clone appeared a few times. V and J are TRBV2 and TRBJ1-5; 8 positions match TRBD1. Germline CDR1 and CDR2: SNHLY and FYNNEI. This CDR3 has 13 amino acids. After removal of 8 bases from V and 4 bases from J, the junction contained 4 bases not matched to a gene. The CDR3 reads CASFRGLNQPQHF. CDR3 in DNA: TGTGCCAGCTTCAGGGGGCTGAATCAGCCCCAGCATTTT. The full variable domain, its missing parts supplied by reference TRBV2 and TRBJ1-5, is EPEVTQTPSHQVTQMGQEVILRCVPISNHLYFYWYRQILGQKVEFLVSFYNNEISEKSEIFDDQFSVERPDGSNFTLKIRSTKLEDSAMYFCASFRGLNQPQHFGDGTRLSIL.

This chain links TRBV9 with TRBJ1-4, with 10 nucleotides matching TRBD1. Germline lookup yields CDR1 SGDLS and CDR2 YYNGEE. The length of the CDR3 is 15 residues. V shed 4 bases and J 8 bases; nucleotides not matched to a gene: 8. CDR3 sequence (DNA): TGTGCCAGCAGCTCCGACAGGGGGCGCGGGGAAAAACTGTTTTTT. This translates into CASSSDRGRGEKLFF.

The gene calls are TRBV27 and TRBJ2-2; 12 positions agree with TRBD1. The CDR3 sequence is 15 residues long. With 3 bases clipped from V and 8 bases from J, the junction kept 4 bases outside the gene matches. Germline CDR1 MNHEY, CDR2 SMNVEV (reference sequence). CDR3 residues: CASSFQGQGAGELFF. CDR3 sequence (DNA): TGTGCCAGCAGTTTCCAGGGACAGGGGGCTGGGGAGCTGTTTTTT.

The gene calls are TRBV5-1 and TRBJ2-2, with D possibly matching TRBD2 (5 bases). V was pared by 4 bases and J by 3 bases, with 16 bases between. CDR3 length: 16 amino acids. Germline V gene lookup returns CDR1 SGHRS and CDR2 YFSETQ. The CDR3 DNA follows: TGCGCCAGCAGCGCCCGGGGATACCGATACACCGGGGAGCTGTTTTTT. Translating it yields CASSARGYRYTGELFF.

This chain uses TRBV11-1 with TRBJ2-3, with D perhaps matching TRBD2 (6 bases). The CDR3 sequence is 15 residues long. Trimming shortened V by 6 bases and J by 2 bases, and 15 bases separated the two germline ends. Germline V gene sequence: CDR1 SGHAT, CDR2 FQDESV (reference sequence). CDR3 region: CASRPGGANTDTQYF. In nucleotides, the CDR3 is TGTGCCAGCAGACCAGGCGGGGCGAACACAGATACGCAGTATTTT.

Only one count was recorded for this clone. The chain employs TRBV5-1 and TRBJ2-5, with 8 bases matching TRBD1. The J segment lost 4 bases and the V segment lost 0 bases, leaving 2 bases of the junction unmatched. Germline CDR1 is SGHRS and CDR2 is YFSETQ. CDR3 length equals 14 residues. CDR3 bases: TGCGCCAGCAGCTTGGGACAGGGGAGAGAGACCCAGTACTTC. Amino acids: CASSLGQGRETQYF. The whole variable domain, remainder taken from reference TRBV5-1 and TRBJ2-5, is KAGVTQTPRYLIKTRGQQVTLSCSPISGHRSVSWYQQTPGQGLQFLFEYFSETQRNKGNFPGRFSGRQFSNSRSEMNVSTLELGDSALYLCASSLGQGRETQYFGPGTRLLVL.

The rearrangement uses TRBV30 and TRBJ1-4, with 7 positions matching TRBD1. CDR1 GTSNPN and CDR2 SVGIG come from the germline V gene (reference sequence). V lost 5 bases and J lost 7; bases outside the gene matches: 7. This CDR3 has 13 residues. In nucleotides, the CDR3 is TGTGCCTGGGAGAGACAGGGTGTTGAAAAACTGTTTTTT. Translating it yields CAWERQGVEKLFF.

V is TRBV18 and J is TRBJ1-1, with D unclear. The CDR3 loop spans 15 amino acids. Germline values: CDR1 KGHSH, CDR2 LQKENI. V gave up 0 bases and J gave up 0 bases, with 8 bases separating them. CDR3 loop: CASSPPLSMNTEAFF. The CDR3, as DNA: TGTGCCAGCTCACCACCTCTAAGTATGAACACTGAAGCTTTCTTT.

This clone occurred once. This chain joins TRBV5-5 and TRBJ2-2, with 7 bases aligning to TRBD2. With V trimmed by 4 bases and J by 7 bases, 13 bases remained unmatched. The CDR3 consists of 16 residues. Germline V gene data show CDR1 as SGHKS and CDR2 as YYEKEE (reference sequence). The CDR3 loop reads CASSLAAGDQNGELFF. CDR3 nucleotides: TGTGCCAGCAGCCTCGCGGCGGGAGACCAGAACGGGGAGCTGTTTTTT.

The chain couples TRBV2 to TRBJ2-7; TRBD2 aligns across 8 bases. Trimming took 7 bases from V and 4 from J; bases not matched to a gene: 9. Germline lookup yields CDR1 SNHLY and CDR2 FYNNEI. The CDR3 has 14 residues. CDR3 in amino acids: CASTPGGGLYEQYF. DNA of the CDR3: TGTGCCAGCACGCCCGGGGGGGGGCTTTACGAGCAGTACTTC. Using reference TRBV2 and TRBJ2-7 for the parts outside the CDR3, the full variable domain is EPEVTQTPSHQVTQMGQEVILRCVPISNHLYFYWYRQILGQKVEFLVSFYNNEISEKSEIFDDQFSVERPDGSNFTLKIRSTKLEDSAMYFCASTPGGGLYEQYFGPGTRLTVT.

This clone has a single count. V and J are TRBV18 and TRBJ2-4; D ambiguous. The germline V gene has CDR1 KGHSH and CDR2 LQKENI. The V and J ends lost 2 bases and 8 bases respectively, with 4 bases between them. The CDR3 totals 11 residues. Written as DNA, the CDR3 is TGTGCCAGCTCACCAGGGGACATTCAGTACTTC. Translation: CASSPGDIQYF.

V is TRBV5-5 and J is TRBJ2-3; weak D call: TRBD2 (5 bases). The ends were cut back, 0 bases at V and 5 bases at J, with 7 bases in the middle. In germline, CDR1 is SGHKS, CDR2 YYEKEE (reference sequence). The CDR3 is 13 residues long. The CDR3 sequence: CASSLAGGDTQYF. The CDR3, as DNA: TGTGCCAGCAGCTTGGCCGGAGGAGATACGCAGTATTTT. Using reference TRBV5-5 and TRBJ2-3 for the parts outside the CDR3, the full variable domain is DAGVTQSPTHLIKTRGQQVTLRCSPISGHKSVSWYQQVLGQGPQFIFQYYEKEERGRGNFPDRFSARQFPNYSSELNVNALLLGDSALYLCASSLAGGDTQYFGPGTRLTVL.

This clone was seen once. The chain is built from TRBV7-2 and TRBJ2-3, with D unresolved. The CDR3 totals 13 residues. V was shortened by 5 bases and J by 3 bases, with 9 bases between the two germline ends. Germline V CDR1 and CDR2: SGHTA, FQGNSA. Here the CDR3 DNA reads TGTGCCAGCAGCCCCCCCGGGACAGATACGCAGTATTTT. Protein sequence: CASSPPGTDTQYF. The full variable domain, in which reference TRBV7-2 and TRBJ2-3 provide the parts outside the CDR3, is GAGVSQSPSNKVTEKGKDVELRCDPISGHTALYWYRQSLGQGLEFLIYFQGNSAPDKSGLPSDRFSAERTGGSVSTLTIQRTQQEDSAVYLCASSPPGTDTQYFGPGTRLTVL.

This chain links TRBV2 with TRBJ2-2; TRBD1 agrees at 9 bases. The V gene end was trimmed by 4 bases and the J gene end by 9 bases; junction bases not matched to a gene: 3. CDR1 is SNHLY and CDR2 is FYNNEI in the germline V gene. This CDR3 has 13 residues. The DNA for the CDR3 is TGTGCCAGCAGTGGGGGACAGGGCAGGGAGCTGTTTTTT. It yields the protein CASSGGQGRELFF.

This chain joins TRBV28 and TRBJ2-5; 9 bases are a match to TRBD1. The CDR3 is 17 amino acids. Looked up from germline, CDR1 is MDHEN and CDR2 is SYDVKM. Germline trimming cut 5 bases from V and 0 bases from J; bases unmatched to any gene: 10. CDR3 in DNA: TGTGCCAGCAGTCCTAGCTTAGGGACAGGGTACCAAGAGACCCAGTACTTC. This codes for CASSPSLGTGYQETQYF.

The J gene is TRBJ1-3, the V gene TRBV4-1; D is possibly TRBD1 (5 bases). V was clipped by 4 bases and J by 0 bases, with 16 bases between them. Looked up from germline, CDR1 is MGHRA and CDR2 is YSYEKL. The CDR3 has 17 residues. The CDR3 DNA reads as TGCGCCAGCAGCCCCGTCGGGGGGATGAGCTCTGGAAACACCATATATTTT. Encoded protein: CASSPVGGMSSGNTIYF.

The chain recombines TRBV4-1 with TRBJ2-1; TRBD2 agrees at 11 bases. Germline V gene data show CDR1 as MGHRA and CDR2 as YSYEKL. J was trimmed by 6 bases and V by 4 bases; bases with no gene match: 5. The CDR3 has 15 amino acids. CDR3 region: CASSRTGTSGNEQFF. In nucleotides, the CDR3 is TGCGCCAGCAGCCGGACCGGGACTAGCGGCAATGAGCAGTTCTTC.